This T cell receptor (beta chain) came from a study of somatic mutations in cytotoxic T cells in rheumatoid arthritis. Study results and caveats: The top CD8+ clone topped 20% of CD8+ cells in about an eighth of the roughly 60 patients. Researchers did not know the antigen targets of the expanded CD8+ clones. For rheumatoid arthritis patients, the slight TRBV07 underrepresentation lacked multiple-comparison adjustment.

Remarks on this clone: The antigen is undetermined.

TCRdb keeps only in-frame clones here, not all; method: immunoSEQ multiplex PCR. The sample holds more than 15,000 clones, over 65% seen once. Trimming cost V 5 bases and J 5 bases; bases outside gene matches: 4. CDR1 and CDR2 from the germline V gene are MNHEY and SMNVEV (reference sequence). CDR3 size: 14 residues. Separation of CD4+ and CD8+ cells was performed by positive magnetic bead selection, and purity was verified by flow cytometry. The sequenced sample was CD8+ T cells sorted from blood. The V and J genes are TRBV27 and TRBJ2-1; 9 bases are shared with TRBD1. The TCR comes from a man aged 55 to 69 in good health. CDR3 nucleotide sequence: TGTGCCAGCAGTCTGACAGGGGGGAACAATGAGCAGTTCTTC. Translated: CASSLTGGNNEQFF.